The clone carrying this TCR beta chain was seen a few times. Its target is unknown. Primers: 60 Vbeta forward and 13 Jbeta reverse. Assay used: immunoSEQ multiplex PCR; TCRdb lists only in-frame clones, some missing. The top ten hold 12% of the sample, which has about 52,000 clones, roughly 60% seen once. V was clipped by 2 bases and J by 2 bases, with 7 bases between them. This CDR3 contains 13 residues. Germline CDR1 is KGHSY and CDR2 is FQNENV. This entry comes from a study of cytomegalovirus exposure and HLA in healthy donors. In the study overall: Among the 300 to 500 donors who were genotyped, roughly 76% fell in the genetic ancestry cluster that is associated with self-reported Caucasian donors.

Study-wide points: According to reports, the classifier identified cytomegalovirus status with high specificity and sensitivity.

The origin of this receptor is a human donor in good health. This chain connects TRBV16 to TRBJ2-7; D remains ambiguous. Sequencing input: PBMCs. The CDR3 region is CASSQLYPYEQYF. For the CDR3, the DNA is TGTGCCAGCAGCCAACTATATCCCTACGAGCAGTACTTC.